This TCR beta chain was observed in a study of blood T cell repertoires in COVID-19. In the study overall: Both acute and convalescent COVID-19 samples were obtained from the United States, Italy and Spain. The cDNA or gDNA used as material had been derived from T cells, B-cell-depleted T cells, or PBMCs.

In the original processing: Quantification of nucleated cells was approximated via reference gene primer amplification. Profiling relied on immunoSEQ multiplex PCR, and the TCRdb table lists in-frame clones only, not all of them. V and J calls and clone size come straight from that table; D and trimming were deduced from the DNA. The sample lists a few hundred thousand clones, over 75% occurring once. With V trimmed by 1 base and J by 2 bases, 4 bases remained unmatched. The CDR3 extends over 16 amino acids. CDR1 is MNHNS and CDR2 is SASEGT in the germline V gene. The chain couples TRBV6-1 to TRBJ2-3; TRBD2 aligns across 9 bases. The TCR comes from a woman aged 45 to 65 who had recovered from COVID-19. The source material was peripheral blood. CDR3 in amino acids: CASSEGAGGDTDTQYF. As DNA, the CDR3 is TGTGCCAGCAGTGAAGGTGCGGGAGGGGACACAGATACGCAGTATTTT.